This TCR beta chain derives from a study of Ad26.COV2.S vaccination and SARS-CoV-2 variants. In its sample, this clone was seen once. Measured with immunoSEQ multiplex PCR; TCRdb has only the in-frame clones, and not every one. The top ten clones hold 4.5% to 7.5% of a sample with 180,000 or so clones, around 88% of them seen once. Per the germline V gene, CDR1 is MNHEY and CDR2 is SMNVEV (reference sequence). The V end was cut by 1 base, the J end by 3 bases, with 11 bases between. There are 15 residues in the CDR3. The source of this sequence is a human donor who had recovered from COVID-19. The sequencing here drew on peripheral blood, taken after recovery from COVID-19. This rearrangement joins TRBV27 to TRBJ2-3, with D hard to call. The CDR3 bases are TGTGCCAGCAGTTTATATCGCCCGAAAACAGATACGCAGTATTTT. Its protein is CASSLYRPKTDTQYF.